This TCR beta chain was identified in a study of T cell repertoires in ileal Crohn's disease. The overall study: Median disease duration was about 7.9 years; 35% to 45% smoked at surgery. The M6 sample came from neoterminal ileum during colonoscopy after surgery.

As to this clone: Its antigen remains unidentified.

This sample's time point: neoterminal ileum biopsy at postoperative endoscopy, about 6 months after surgery. Eligibility required adulthood, ileal or ileocolonic Crohn's disease and indicated ileocolonic resection. CDR1 and CDR2 from the germline V gene are SNHLY and FYNNEI. This CDR3 spans 14 amino acids. Trimming removed 10 bases from V and 8 bases from J, with 23 bases in between. The study's findings and limits: Compared with non-smokers, active smokers at surgery showed more clonal expansions.

Method: immunoSEQ multiplex PCR; TCRdb's copy keeps in-frame clones and lacks some. The sample records 7,000 or so clones, about 74% being singletons. The receptor's source is an adult with Crohn's disease. The sample taken for sequencing was ileal tissue. V is TRBV2 and J is TRBJ1-1, with unresolved D. As DNA, the CDR3 is TGTGCCACCCGGTCTAACGAAGATAGCCGCGAAGCTTTCTTT. Translating gives CATRSNEDSREAFF. Full variable domain (missing parts from reference TRBV2 and TRBJ1-1): EPEVTQTPSHQVTQMGQEVILRCVPISNHLYFYWYRQILGQKVEFLVSFYNNEISEKSEIFDDQFSVERPDGSNFTLKIRSTKLEDSAMYFCATRSNEDSREAFFGQGTRLTVV.